This T cell receptor beta chain was identified during a study of blood T cell repertoires in COVID-19. Across the whole study: COVID-19 samples, acute and convalescent, were from the United States, Italy and Spain. PBMCs, B-cell-depleted T cells, or T cells provided the cDNA or gDNA that made up the material.

The germline V gene encodes CDR1 SGHTA and CDR2 FQGNSA. V was clipped by 7 bases and J by 2 bases, with 14 bases between them. The CDR3 contains 14 residues. Per the authors' pipeline: For nucleated cells, counts were estimated from reference gene primer amplification. Libraries were prepared by immunoSEQ multiplex PCR; TCRdb keeps only in-frame clonotypes and omits some of them. The DNA was the basis for D and trimming; V, J and clone size are from that table. The table includes over 90,000 clones, about 86% detected once. What was sequenced was peripheral blood. V is TRBV7-2 and J is TRBJ1-2; D is unclear. The receptor was derived from a woman in her sixties or seventies in a cohort sampled during active or convalescent COVID-19. In DNA, the CDR3 is TGTGCCAGCAAACCCGGGGTTGCGAACTATGGCTACACCTTC. It translates to CASKPGVANYGYTF.